Described below is a single T cell receptor beta chain sequence and its context. This sample was included in a study of blood T cell repertoires in COVID-19. Study at large: The United States, Italy and Spain supplied acute and convalescent COVID-19 samples.

Cohorts were assigned according to the clinical history that participants reported. Either two negative PCRs, clearance, or symptom resolution qualified Cohort 3 donors as recovered. The CDR3 loop spans 15 amino acids. Germline-derived CDR1 and CDR2 are MNHEY and SVGEGT. Trimming removed 2 bases from V and 2 bases from J, with 12 bases in between. This table comes from immunoSEQ multiplex PCR, and its TCRdb copy is limited to in-frame clones, with some not included. The table includes roughly 500,000 clones, more than 85% detected once. The chain joins TRBV6-2 or TRBV6-3 to TRBJ1-1; D is ambiguous. Input material: PBMCs or T cells enriched from blood (not recorded which). The receptor was isolated from a woman aged 55-69 years who had recovered from COVID-19. This CDR3 reads CASSYPSGINTEAFF. In nucleotides, the CDR3 is TGTGCCAGCAGTTACCCGTCCGGGATTAACACTGAAGCTTTCTTT.